The source of this T cell receptor beta chain is a study of persistence of HIV-infected CD4 T cells. Sequencing used immunoSEQ version 4 in survey mode. Genomic DNA was diluted to roughly 9.4 ng/uL, up to roughly 1 ug per sample. This table comes from immunoSEQ multiplex PCR, and its TCRdb copy is limited to in-frame clones, with some not included. This sample has roughly 20,000 clones, with about four fifths found just once. The stimulus was lysate of CMV-infected fibroblasts, roughly 9.2 ug/mL. Sorting selected CD4+ T cells upregulating both CD40 ligand and CD69. Trimming removed 1 base from V and 5 bases from J, with 22 bases in between. The CDR3 consists of 18 residues. Note on this clone: The target antigen is unknown.

This chain links TRBV5-7 with TRBJ1-3; D uncertain. TRBV5-7 is an open reading frame, and its role is uncertain. The material was CD4+ T cells sorted from PBMCs after roughly 18-hour stimulation, obtained from a patient who received antiretroviral therapy. The clonotype comes from an adult man with HIV who was CMV-seropositive. DNA of the CDR3: TGTGCCAGCAGCTTGCGCTTGGAGCGAAGAAGTTATCGAAACACCATATATTTT. This gives the protein CASSLRLERRSYRNTIYF.